This T cell receptor beta chain was sequenced in a study of early T cells in non-severe SARS-CoV-2 infection. General study points: The VDJdb matching leaned toward anti-spike CD8 responses and overlooked private and CD4 specificities.

Within the sample, this clonotype is medium-sized. Its antigen remains unknown. The length of the CDR3 is 17 residues. The V end lost 0 bases, the J end lost 5 bases, and 17 bases lay between the germline ends. CDR1 MGHRA and CDR2 YSYEKL come from the germline V gene. The protocol attached unique molecular identifiers to individual cDNA molecules. One entry per CDR3 protein results from TCRdb running MiXCR on the 5' RACE reads. The sample has tens of thousands of distinct CDR3 sequences, about 10% seen once. Sequencing used whole blood. This TCR derives from an adult who was a healthcare worker with PCR-confirmed SARS-CoV-2 infection or an uninfected control (not recorded which). The V and J genes are TRBV4-1 and TRBJ2-1, with a tentative D call TRBD2 (7 bases). The CDR3 sequence: CASSQDSGGLNDNEQFF. CDR3 DNA: TGCGCCAGCAGCCAAGATTCGGGGGGCCTTAACGACAATGAGCAGTTCTTC.